This T cell receptor (beta chain) was identified in a study of T cell responses to AZD1222 COVID-19 vaccine. Study-wide context: Pooled samples include second doses given at about 4 or 12 weeks.

Sequenced by immunoSEQ multiplex PCR; TCRdb stores in-frame clones only, minus some. The table lists about 160,000 clones, about 90% of them singletons. Study-wide results and caveats: Donors were largely white British and mainly female; clonal diversity was possibly underestimated. Spike-specific TCR breadth rose after two AZD1222 doses, and depth rose as well. Baseline testing showed seropositivity in only six or seven AZD1222 recipients.

This clone was counted a few times. As yet, its antigen is unknown. This material consisted of peripheral blood, taken on day 0 of AZD1222 vaccination. This TCR was recovered from an adult in good health.

The DNA for the CDR3 is TGTGCCAGCAGCCTAACCAACTACGAGCAGTACTTC. This codes for CASSLTNYEQYF. The chain combines TRBV7-9 with TRBJ2-7; D is unclear. Germline values: CDR1 SEHNR, CDR2 FQNEAQ (reference sequence). The CDR3 spans 12 residues. V shed 5 bases and J shed 3 bases, with 8 bases lying between them.